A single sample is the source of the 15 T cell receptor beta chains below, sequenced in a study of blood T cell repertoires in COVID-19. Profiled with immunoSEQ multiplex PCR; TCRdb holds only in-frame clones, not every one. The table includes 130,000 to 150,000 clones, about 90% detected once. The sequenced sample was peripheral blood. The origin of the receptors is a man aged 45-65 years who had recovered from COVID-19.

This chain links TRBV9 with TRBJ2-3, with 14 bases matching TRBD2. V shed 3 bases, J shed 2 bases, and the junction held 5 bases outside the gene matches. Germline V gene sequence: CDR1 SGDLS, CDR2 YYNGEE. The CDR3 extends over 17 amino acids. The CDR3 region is CASSAGLAGGVTDTQYF. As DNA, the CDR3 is TGTGCCAGCAGCGCCGGACTAGCGGGGGGCGTCACAGATACGCAGTATTTT.

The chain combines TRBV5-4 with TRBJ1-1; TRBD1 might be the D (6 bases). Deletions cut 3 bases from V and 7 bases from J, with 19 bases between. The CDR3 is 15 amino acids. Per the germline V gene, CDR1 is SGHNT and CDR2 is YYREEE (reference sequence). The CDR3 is CASSSPRTARVEAFF. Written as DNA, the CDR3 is TGTGCCAGCAGCTCCCCAAGGACAGCTCGGGTTGAAGCTTTCTTT.

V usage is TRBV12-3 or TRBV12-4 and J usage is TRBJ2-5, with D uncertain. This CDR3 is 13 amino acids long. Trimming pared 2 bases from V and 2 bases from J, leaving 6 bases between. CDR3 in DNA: TGTGCCAGCAGTTTAATGCAGCAAGAGACCCAGTACTTC. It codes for CASSLMQQETQYF.

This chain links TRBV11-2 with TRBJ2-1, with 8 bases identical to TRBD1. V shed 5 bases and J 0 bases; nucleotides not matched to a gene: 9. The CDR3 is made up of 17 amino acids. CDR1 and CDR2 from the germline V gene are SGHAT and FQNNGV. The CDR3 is CASSTSRDRYSYNEQFF. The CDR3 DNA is TGTGCCAGCAGCACGAGCCGGGACAGGTACTCCTACAATGAGCAGTTCTTC.

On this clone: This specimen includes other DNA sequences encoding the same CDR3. The CDR3 is CASSLSLAGIDNQPQHF. Here the CDR3 DNA reads TGTGCCAGCAGCTTAAGTTTGGCAGGGATCGACAACCAGCCCCAGCATTTT. V gene TRBV7-2 combines with J gene TRBJ1-5, with TRBD1 as a possible D gene (5 bases). V lost 2 bases, J lost 7 bases, and 21 bases lay in between. This CDR3 contains 17 residues. From germline, CDR1 is SGHTA and CDR2 FQGNSA.

CDR3 sequence: CASSVRPGGEAFF. CDR3 DNA sequence: TGTGCCAGCAGCGTAAGGCCAGGAGGCGAGGCTTTCTTT. This chain links TRBV9 with TRBJ1-1; D unclear. Trimming took off 1 base at V and 11 bases at J, with 15 bases between the two ends. Looked up from germline, CDR1 is SGDLS and CDR2 is YYNGEE. The CDR3 extends over 13 amino acids.

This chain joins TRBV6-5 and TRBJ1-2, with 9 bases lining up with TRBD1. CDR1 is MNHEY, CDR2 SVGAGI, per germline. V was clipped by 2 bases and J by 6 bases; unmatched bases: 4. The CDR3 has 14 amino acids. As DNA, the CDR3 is TGTGCCAGCAGTTACGGGACAGGGTATAATGGCTACACCTTC. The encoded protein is CASSYGTGYNGYTF.

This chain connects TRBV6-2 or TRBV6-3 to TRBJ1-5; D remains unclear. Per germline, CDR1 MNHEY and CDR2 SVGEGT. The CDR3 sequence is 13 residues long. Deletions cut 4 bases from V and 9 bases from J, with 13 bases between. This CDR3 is CASSSGSYSPQHF. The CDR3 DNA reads TGTGCCAGCAGTTCAGGCTCGTATTCGCCCCAGCATTTT.

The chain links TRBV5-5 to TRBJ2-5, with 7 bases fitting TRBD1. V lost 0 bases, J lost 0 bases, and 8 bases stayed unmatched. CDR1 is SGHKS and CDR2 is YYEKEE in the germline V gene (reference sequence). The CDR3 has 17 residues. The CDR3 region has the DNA TGTGCCAGCAGCTTGGGCCGGGACAGTACAAACCAAGAGACCCAGTACTTC. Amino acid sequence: CASSLGRDSTNQETQYF.

CDR3 DNA: TGTGCCAGCAGCAGAGAACAGGGCTACGAGCAGTACTTC. Translating it yields CASSREQGYEQYF. The chain uses TRBV5-4 and TRBJ2-7; TRBD1 is a possible D gene (6 bases). The V and J ends lost 4 bases and 3 bases respectively, with 11 bases between them. This CDR3 has 13 amino acids. Germline assignment: CDR1 SGHNT and CDR2 YYREEE (reference sequence).

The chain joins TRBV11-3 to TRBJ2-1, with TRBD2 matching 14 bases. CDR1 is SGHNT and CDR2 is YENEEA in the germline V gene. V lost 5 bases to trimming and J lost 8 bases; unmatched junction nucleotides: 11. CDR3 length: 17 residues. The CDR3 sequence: CASSPWTSGGQPDEQFF. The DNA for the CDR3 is TGTGCCAGCAGCCCCTGGACTAGCGGGGGGCAACCCGATGAGCAGTTCTTC.

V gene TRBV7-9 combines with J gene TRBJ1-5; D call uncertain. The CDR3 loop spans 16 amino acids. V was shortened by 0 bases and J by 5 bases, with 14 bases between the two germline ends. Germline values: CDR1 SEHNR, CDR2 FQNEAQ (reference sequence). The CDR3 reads CASSLAAARTDQPQHF. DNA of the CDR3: TGTGCCAGCAGCTTAGCGGCGGCACGGACTGATCAGCCCCAGCATTTT.

CDR3 sequence: CAWRPKGSYEQYF. CDR3 coding DNA: TGTGCCTGGAGACCAAAGGGGTCCTACGAGCAGTACTTC. The V gene is TRBV30, the J gene TRBJ2-7; the D gene is possibly TRBD1 (5 bases). This CDR3 spans 13 amino acids. Per the germline V gene, CDR1 is GTSNPN and CDR2 is SVGIG (reference sequence). The V end was cut by 3 bases, the J end by 1 base, with 10 bases between.

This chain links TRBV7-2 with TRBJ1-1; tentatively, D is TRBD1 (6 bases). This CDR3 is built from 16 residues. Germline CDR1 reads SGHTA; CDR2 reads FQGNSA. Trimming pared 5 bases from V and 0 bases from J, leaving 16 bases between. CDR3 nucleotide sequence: TGTGCCAGCAGCCTACAGGCAGGGGTCATGAACACTGAAGCTTTCTTT. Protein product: CASSLQAGVMNTEAFF.

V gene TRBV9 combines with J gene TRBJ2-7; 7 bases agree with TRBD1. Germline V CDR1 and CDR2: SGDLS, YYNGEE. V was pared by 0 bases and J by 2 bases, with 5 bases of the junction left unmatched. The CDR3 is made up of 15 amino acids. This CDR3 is CASSVGQGVAYEQYF. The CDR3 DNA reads TGTGCCAGCAGCGTAGGGCAGGGGGTAGCCTACGAGCAGTACTTC.